Following are 17 T cell receptor beta chains from one sample sequenced in a study of radiation and T cells in renal cell carcinoma. The sample's time point: blood 2 weeks post-SBRT. Treatment of the sample: 15 Gy SBRT to primary tumor, nephrectomy 4 weeks later. Libraries were prepared by immunoSEQ multiplex PCR; TCRdb keeps only in-frame clonotypes and omits some of them. This repertoire shows some 120,000 clones, about 81% found once; its top ten account for roughly 5%. Sequenced material: blood, taken from a patient whose treatment included radiotherapy and nephrectomy. The receptors derive from a man aged 50 to 60 with renal cell carcinoma.

This clone was seen more than once but under ten times. J is TRBJ2-3 and V is TRBV11-2; D call uncertain. The V gene lost 5 bases and the J gene lost 5 bases, with 14 bases spanning the gap. Germline CDR1 is SGHAT and CDR2 is FQNNGV. The CDR3 runs 14 residues. CDR3 protein: CASSPRPRVDTQYF. The CDR3 DNA follows: TGTGCCAGCAGCCCCCGACCCCGGGTAGATACGCAGTATTTT.

The chain employs TRBV23-1 and TRBJ2-7; possible D gene TRBD1, 5 bases. TRBV23-1 is assigned to the ORF class and has an uncertain function. Deletions cut 0 bases from V and 4 bases from J, with 19 bases between. CDR3 length: 17 residues. The CDR3 DNA reads TGCGCCAGCAGTCAATCGAAAAGACAGTCGGATTTATACGAGCAGTACTTC. It encodes CASSQSKRQSDLYEQYF.

CDR3 coding DNA: TGTGCCAACCCGGGGCGCTTCTATGGCTACACCTTC. Encoded protein: CANPGRFYGYTF. The V and J genes are TRBV5-8 and TRBJ1-2, with D possibly being TRBD1 (5 bases). This CDR3 comprises 12 residues. Germline V CDR1 and CDR2: SGHTS, YDEGEE. V was cut by 9 bases and J by 4 bases, with 13 bases left in between. The full variable domain, with the rest looked up from reference TRBV5-8 and TRBJ1-2, is EAGVTQSPTHLIKTRGQQATLRCSPISGHTSVYWYQQALGLGLQFLLWYDEGEERNRGNFPPRFSGRQFPNYSSELNVNALELEDSALYLCANPGRFYGYTFGSGTRLTVV.

This clone was seen once. V usage is TRBV7-2 and J usage is TRBJ2-5; 9 positions agree with TRBD2. V dropped 3 bases and J dropped 3; count of bases not matched to a gene: 5. The CDR3 is 15 residues long. The germline V gene has CDR1 SGHTA and CDR2 FQGNSA. CDR3 bases: TGTGCCAGCAGCTTCCAGCGGGGGGAAAAAGAGACCCAGTACTTC. Translating it yields CASSFQRGEKETQYF. The variable domain in full, completed from reference TRBV7-2 and TRBJ2-5, reads GAGVSQSPSNKVTEKGKDVELRCDPISGHTALYWYRQSLGQGLEFLIYFQGNSAPDKSGLPSDRFSAERTGGSVSTLTIQRTQQEDSAVYLCASSFQRGEKETQYFGPGTRLLVL.

The V call is TRBV11-2, the J call TRBJ2-3; D remains ambiguous. The V gene's germline CDR1 is SGHAT and CDR2 FQNNGV. V was cut by 5 bases and J by 4 bases, with 10 bases left in between. CDR3 size: 13 residues. The CDR3 reads CASSPPPPDTQYF. Written as DNA, the CDR3 is TGTGCCAGCAGCCCACCGCCCCCAGATACGCAGTATTTT. The full variable domain, completed using reference TRBV11-2 and TRBJ2-3, is EAGVAQSPRYKIIEKRQSVAFWCNPISGHATLYWYQQILGQGPKLLIQFQNNGVVDDSQLPKDRFSAERLKGVDSTLKIQPAKLEDSAVYLCASSPPPPDTQYFGPGTRLTVL.

The V gene is TRBV6-5, the J gene TRBJ2-7; D perhaps matches TRBD2 (5 bases). Germline CDR1 and CDR2: MNHEY and SVGAGI. Trimming took 0 bases from V and 2 from J, leaving 14 bases between them. The CDR3 loop spans 16 amino acids. DNA for the CDR3: TGTGCCAGCAGTTACTCTAGAGGTGAGGGAACCTACGAGCAGTACTTC. Translating gives CASSYSRGEGTYEQYF.

The chain combines TRBV28 with TRBJ1-1; D ambiguous. The CDR3 consists of 13 residues. Between the trimmed V and J ends, which lost 3 bases and 4 bases, there was a span of 9 bases. From germline, CDR1 is MDHEN and CDR2 SYDVKM. In DNA form, the CDR3 reads TGTGCCAGCAGTTTTCTCGGTGGCACTGAAGCTTTCTTT. Translating it yields CASSFLGGTEAFF.

The chain recombines TRBV29-1 with TRBJ2-3, with 8 bases lining up with TRBD2. The germline V gene has CDR1 SQVTM and CDR2 ANQGSEA. Unmatched junction bases numbered 6, after V lost 4 bases and J lost 3 bases. The CDR3 has 14 amino acids. The CDR3 DNA sequence: TGCAGCGTTGGGAGCGGGGGCAATACAGATACGCAGTATTTT. Amino acid sequence: CSVGSGGNTDTQYF.

This clone is medium-sized by share. The rearrangement joins TRBV27 to TRBJ2-2, with 7 bases identical to TRBD1. Trimming took 5 bases from V and 7 from J; bases not matched to a gene: 10. Germline CDR1 and CDR2: MNHEY and SMNVEV (reference sequence). There are 15 residues in the CDR3. CDR3 loop: CASSLNRGYGGELFF. CDR3 nucleotides: TGTGCCAGCAGTCTTAACAGGGGATATGGCGGGGAGCTGTTTTTT.

The chain carries TRBV27 and TRBJ2-3; 8 nucleotides match TRBD1. V shed 5 bases and J 8 bases; nucleotides not matched to a gene: 15. CDR1 MNHEY and CDR2 SMNVEV come from the germline V gene (reference sequence). The CDR3 has 16 residues. CDR3 sequence: CASSLSGTGAFGTQYF. The CDR3 DNA reads TGTGCCAGCAGTCTCTCCGGGACAGGTGCTTTCGGTACGCAGTATTTT.

The chain links TRBV30 to TRBJ1-1, with D hard to call. V gave up 1 base and J gave up 5 bases, with 11 bases separating them. This CDR3 comprises 13 residues. Germline CDR1 and CDR2: GTSNPN and SVGIG (reference sequence). CDR3 protein: CAWSASPVTEAFF. The CDR3 bases are TGTGCCTGGAGTGCCTCCCCGGTGACTGAAGCTTTCTTT.

This sequence joins TRBV2 and TRBJ1-1, with TRBD1 identical over 11 bases. Germline CDR1 and CDR2: SNHLY and FYNNEI. J was trimmed by 5 bases and V by 6 bases; bases with no gene match: 5. CDR3 length equals 14 residues. CDR3 DNA: TGTGCCAGCAGGAGGACAGGGGGCGGTACTGAAGCTTTCTTT. Encoded protein: CASRRTGGGTEAFF.

The chain has TRBV19 and TRBJ1-5, with TRBD1 as a possible D gene (5 bases). Germline V gene lookup returns CDR1 LNHDA and CDR2 SQIVND (reference sequence). The ends were cut back, 3 bases at V and 3 bases at J, with 15 bases in the middle. The CDR3 is made up of 16 amino acids. The CDR3 DNA sequence: TGTGCCAGTAGTATTGACGACAGTTCTTTCAATCAGCCCCAGCATTTT. It specifies CASSIDDSSFNQPQHF.

The rearrangement joins TRBV10-2 to TRBJ2-1; the D is unclear. The CDR3 is 13 residues long. V gave up 6 bases and J gave up 7 bases, with 13 bases separating them. Germline V CDR1 and CDR2: WSHSY, SAAADI. The CDR3 region has the DNA TGCGCCAGCAGAGAAACCCTCCAGAATGAGCAGTTCTTC. Protein sequence: CASRETLQNEQFF.

The chain uses TRBV7-9 and TRBJ2-3, with D tentatively TRBD1 (6 bases). Looked up from germline, CDR1 is SEHNR and CDR2 is FQNEAQ (reference sequence). There are 12 residues in the CDR3. The germline V and J ends were trimmed by 5 bases and 6 bases, with 9 bases remaining between them. The CDR3 spells CASSPGVDTQYF. In DNA, the CDR3 is TGTGCCAGCAGCCCAGGGGTGGATACGCAGTATTTT.

This clone was detected only once. The rearrangement joins TRBV5-6 to TRBJ1-2, with 9 bases lining up with TRBD1. The CDR3 has 15 residues. V lost 7 bases and J lost 4; bases outside the gene matches: 11. Germline CDR1 and CDR2: SGHDT and YYEEEE. The DNA of the CDR3 is TGTGCCAGCGCGCACTCGGGACAGGGCTCCTATGGCTACACCTTC. This codes for CASAHSGQGSYGYTF.

The V call is TRBV29-1, the J call TRBJ2-1; no firm D call. Between the trimmed V and J ends, which lost 4 bases and 10 bases, there was a span of 17 bases. Germline-derived CDR1 and CDR2 are SQVTM and ANQGSEA. The CDR3 consists of 13 residues. CDR3 region: CSVGLGALDEQFF. DNA of the CDR3: TGCAGCGTTGGTTTAGGCGCCCTAGACGAGCAGTTCTTC.